This is a list of T cell receptor beta chains from one sample in a study of T-cell memory formation after mild COVID-19. TCRdb reanalysed the 5' RACE reads using MiXCR and keeps one entry per CDR3 protein. This table holds 550,000 to 600,000 distinct CDR3 sequences, around 16% found once. The sequenced material came from PBMCs or a T cell subset sorted from them (not recorded which). The origin of the receptors is an adult woman who had mild COVID-19 (a few samples of this study predate the infection). Cell type and time point are not known. CDR3s include the opening cysteine and the closing phenylalanine or tryptophan. A D gene is named only where the DNA matches it firmly. The size entry is marked missing in some rows and otherwise reads once, few, many or a size class.

>TRBJ2-7|TRBV7-9|-|-
TGTGCCAGCAGCCCCGGCCGGGCGGTGGACGAGCAGTACTTC
CASSPGRAVDEQYF
>TRBJ1-4|TRBV9|-|-
TGTGCCAGCAGCGTTGATAGGGATAATGAAAAACTGTTTTTT
CASSVDRDNEKLFF
>TRBJ1-2|TRBV12-3/TRBV12-4|many|-
TGTGCCAGCAGCCCCGGGAAGGCGGAGGGAGGCTACACCTTC
CASSPGKAEGGYTF
>TRBJ1-2|TRBV12-3/TRBV12-4|few|TRBD1
TGTGCCAGCAGTGTGGGGGGACAGGGTTCCTATGGCTACACCTTC
CASSVGGQGSYGYTF
>TRBJ2-3|TRBV29-1|few|-
TGCAGCGTTGAAGATGACGGAGATACGCAGTATTTT
CSVEDDGDTQYF
>TRBJ1-1|TRBV6-2/TRBV6-3|-|-
TGTGCCAGCAGTTACGGTCGCAGTTACATGAACACTGAAGCTTTCTTT
CASSYGRSYMNTEAFF
>TRBJ1-3|TRBV7-9|-|TRBD1
TGTGCCAGCCGTTCAGGGGGGCAAGGAAACACCATATATTTT
CASRSGGQGNTIYF
>TRBJ2-1|TRBV7-9|few|-
TGTGCCAGCAGCTTAATTCTGGGGGTTACCTACAATGAGCAGTTCTTC
CASSLILGVTYNEQFF
>TRBJ2-7|TRBV24-1|-|-
TGTGCCACCAGTGATGGACCTGCTTACGAGCAGTACTTC
CATSDGPAYEQYF
>TRBJ2-2|TRBV7-3|-|TRBD2
TGTGCCAGCAGCTCACTAGCGGGAGGCCTTGACACCGGGGAGCTGTTTTTT
CASSSLAGGLDTGELFF
>TRBJ2-7|TRBV4-2|few|-
TGTGCCAGCAGCCAAGATTGGGTACAGTACGAGCAGTACTTC
CASSQDWVQYEQYF
>TRBJ1-5|TRBV4-1|few|-
TGCGCCAGCAGCGACGACCGAGATCAGCCCCAGCATTTT
CASSDDRDQPQHF
>TRBJ1-1|TRBV6-2/TRBV6-3|few|-
TGTGCCAGCAGTTACCGGGCCCCAGGGGCTTTCTTT
CASSYRAPGAFF
>TRBJ1-5|TRBV6-2/TRBV6-3|-|-
TGTGCCAGCAGTCACCCGGGGGGCTCAGGACAGCCCCAGCATTTT
CASSHPGGSGQPQHF
>TRBJ2-5|TRBV4-1|-|TRBD2
TGCGCCAGCAGCCAAGCGGGCGGGGGGCCCTACCAAGAGACCCAGTACTTC
CASSQAGGGPYQETQYF
>TRBJ2-7|TRBV24-1|-|-
TGTGCCACCAGTGACCGGGATTCGTATTTACCCTACGAGCAGTACTTC
CATSDRDSYLPYEQYF
>TRBJ1-5|TRBV5-5|-|TRBD1
TGTGCCAGCAGCCTACTCCGTACAGGGGATCAGCCCCAGCATTTT
CASSLLRTGDQPQHF
>TRBJ1-6|TRBV19|-|TRBD1
TGTGCCAGTGCCGACAGGGGACCGCGTAGGGGGAAACTCCACTTT
CASADRGPRRGKLHF
>TRBJ1-6|TRBV12-3/TRBV12-4|few|-
TGTGCCAGCAGGGGGGCAGGGACCCATTCACCCCTCCACTTT
CASRGAGTHSPLHF
>TRBJ2-3|TRBV6-5|-|TRBD2
TGTGCCAGCAGGCTGGCGGGAGTGGGGGATACGCAGTATTTT
CASRLAGVGDTQYF
>TRBJ2-7|TRBV9|-|-
TGTGCCAGCAGCGTAGGGGGGACCCACGAGCAGTACTTC
CASSVGGTHEQYF
>TRBJ2-1|TRBV20-1|-|-
TGCAGTGCGACCAACCTAGCCCCGAGCTCCTACAATGAGCAGTTCTTC
CSATNLAPSSYNEQFF
>TRBJ2-3|TRBV19|-|TRBD1
TGTGCCAGTAGTATACAGGGGGTTAGCACAGATACGCAGTATTTT
CASSIQGVSTDTQYF